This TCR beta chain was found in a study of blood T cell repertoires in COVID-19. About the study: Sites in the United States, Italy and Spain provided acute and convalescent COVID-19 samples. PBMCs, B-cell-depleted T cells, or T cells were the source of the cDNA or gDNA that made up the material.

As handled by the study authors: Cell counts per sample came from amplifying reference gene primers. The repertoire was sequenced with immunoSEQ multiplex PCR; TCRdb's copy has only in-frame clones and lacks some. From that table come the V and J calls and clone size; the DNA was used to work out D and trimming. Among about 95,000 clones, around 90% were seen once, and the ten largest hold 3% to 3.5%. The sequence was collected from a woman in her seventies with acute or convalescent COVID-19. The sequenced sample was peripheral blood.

CDR3 sequence (DNA): TGCGCCAGCAGGCCCCTGAAGCAGGGGATGACTGAAGCTTTCTTT. This sequence encodes CASRPLKQGMTEAFF. The chain couples TRBV5-1 to TRBJ1-1; maybe TRBD1 (6 bases). The CDR3 spans 15 residues. Germline V gene sequence: CDR1 SGHRS, CDR2 YFSETQ. The germline V and J ends were trimmed by 5 bases and 5 bases, with 19 bases remaining between them.